This T cell receptor (beta chain) was found in a study of blood T cell repertoires in COVID-19. Study summary: Researchers got acute and convalescent COVID-19 samples from the United States, Italy and Spain. T cells, B-cell-depleted T cells, or PBMCs supplied cDNA or gDNA.

Germline CDR1 reads SGHRS; CDR2 reads YFSETQ. This CDR3 has 17 residues. V lost 5 bases to trimming and J lost 0 bases; unmatched junction nucleotides: 6. Methods used by the authors: For nucleated cells, counts were estimated from reference gene primer amplification. Sequenced by immunoSEQ multiplex PCR; TCRdb stores in-frame clones only, minus some. The D gene and trimming were derived from the DNA, and the V and J assignments and clone size from that table. This table holds about 64,000 clones, 82% found once. The J gene is TRBJ2-3, the V gene TRBV5-1; 13 bases are shared with TRBD2. Sequencing was done on a sample of peripheral blood. The receptor comes from a human donor in a cohort sampled during active COVID-19. The CDR3 DNA follows: TGCGCCAGCAGAACGACTAGCGGGGGGACAAGCACAGATACGCAGTATTTT. Its protein product is CASRTTSGGTSTDTQYF.